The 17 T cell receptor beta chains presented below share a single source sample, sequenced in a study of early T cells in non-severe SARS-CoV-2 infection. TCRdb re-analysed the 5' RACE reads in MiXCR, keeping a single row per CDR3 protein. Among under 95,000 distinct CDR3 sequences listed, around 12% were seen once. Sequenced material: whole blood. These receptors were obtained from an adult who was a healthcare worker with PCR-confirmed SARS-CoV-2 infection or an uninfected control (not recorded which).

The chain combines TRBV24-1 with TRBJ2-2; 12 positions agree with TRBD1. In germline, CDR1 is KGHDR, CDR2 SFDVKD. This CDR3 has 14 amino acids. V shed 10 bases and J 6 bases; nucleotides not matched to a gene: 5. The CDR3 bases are TGTGCCACTAGGGGACAGGGGGCGTCCGGGGAGCTGTTTTTT. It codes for CATRGQGASGELFF.

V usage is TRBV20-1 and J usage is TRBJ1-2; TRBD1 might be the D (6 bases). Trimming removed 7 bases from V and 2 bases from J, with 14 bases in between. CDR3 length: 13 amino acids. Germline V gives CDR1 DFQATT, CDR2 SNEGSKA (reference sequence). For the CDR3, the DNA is TGCAGTGGGGTGACCCAGGGGAACTATGGCTACACCTTC. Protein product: CSGVTQGNYGYTF.

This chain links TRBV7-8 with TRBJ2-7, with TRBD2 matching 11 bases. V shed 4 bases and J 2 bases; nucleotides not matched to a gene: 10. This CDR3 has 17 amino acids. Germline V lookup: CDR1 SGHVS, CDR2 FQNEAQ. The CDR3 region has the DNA TGTGCCAGCAGCTCCCAGCCCGGGACTAGCGGAACCTACGAGCAGTACTTC. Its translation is CASSSQPGTSGTYEQYF.

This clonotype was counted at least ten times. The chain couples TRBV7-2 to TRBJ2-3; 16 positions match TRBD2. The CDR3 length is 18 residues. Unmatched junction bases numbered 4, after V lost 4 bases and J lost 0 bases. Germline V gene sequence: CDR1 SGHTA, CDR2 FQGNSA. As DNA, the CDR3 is TGTGCCAGCAGCTCCCCGGGACTAGCGGGAGGGAGCACAGATACGCAGTATTTT. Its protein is CASSSPGLAGGSTDTQYF.

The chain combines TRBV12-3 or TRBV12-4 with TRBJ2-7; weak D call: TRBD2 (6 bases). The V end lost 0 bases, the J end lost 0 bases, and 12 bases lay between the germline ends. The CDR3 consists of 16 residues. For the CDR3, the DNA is TGTGCCAGCAGTTTAGCGGGACTCCTGAGCTCCTACGAGCAGTACTTC. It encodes CASSLAGLLSSYEQYF.

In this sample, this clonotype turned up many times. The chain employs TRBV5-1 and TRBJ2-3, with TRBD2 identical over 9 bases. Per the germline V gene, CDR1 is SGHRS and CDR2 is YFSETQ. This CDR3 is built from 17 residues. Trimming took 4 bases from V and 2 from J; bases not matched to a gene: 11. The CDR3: CASSGRLAADSTDTQYF. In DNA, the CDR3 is TGCGCCAGCAGCGGTCGACTAGCGGCAGACTCCACAGATACGCAGTATTTT.

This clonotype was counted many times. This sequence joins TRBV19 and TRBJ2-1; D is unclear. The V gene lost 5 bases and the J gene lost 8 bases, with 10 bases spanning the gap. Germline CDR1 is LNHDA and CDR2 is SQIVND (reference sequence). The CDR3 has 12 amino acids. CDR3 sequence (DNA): TGTGCCAGTAGTCCTTTTCGGGATGAGCAGTTCTTC. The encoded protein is CASSPFRDEQFF.

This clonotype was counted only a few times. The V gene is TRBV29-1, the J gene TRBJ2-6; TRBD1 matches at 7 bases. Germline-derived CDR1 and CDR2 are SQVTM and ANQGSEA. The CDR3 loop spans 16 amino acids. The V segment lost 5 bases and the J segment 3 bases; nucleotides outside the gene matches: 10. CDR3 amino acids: CSVNRQGPSGANVLTF. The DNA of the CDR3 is TGCAGCGTTAACCGACAGGGACCGAGTGGGGCCAACGTCCTGACTTTC.

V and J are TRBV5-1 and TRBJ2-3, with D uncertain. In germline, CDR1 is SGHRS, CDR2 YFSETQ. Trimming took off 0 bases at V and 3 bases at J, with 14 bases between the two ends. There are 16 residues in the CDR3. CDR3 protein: CASSLEVKGPTDTQYF. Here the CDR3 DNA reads TGCGCCAGCAGCTTGGAAGTGAAGGGTCCGACAGATACGCAGTATTTT.

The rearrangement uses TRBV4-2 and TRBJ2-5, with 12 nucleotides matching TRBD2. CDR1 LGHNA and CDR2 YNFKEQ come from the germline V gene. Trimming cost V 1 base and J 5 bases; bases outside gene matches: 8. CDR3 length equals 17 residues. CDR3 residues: CASSQVLAGGPEETQYF. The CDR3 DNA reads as TGTGCCAGCAGCCAAGTCCTAGCGGGAGGGCCGGAGGAGACCCAGTACTTC.

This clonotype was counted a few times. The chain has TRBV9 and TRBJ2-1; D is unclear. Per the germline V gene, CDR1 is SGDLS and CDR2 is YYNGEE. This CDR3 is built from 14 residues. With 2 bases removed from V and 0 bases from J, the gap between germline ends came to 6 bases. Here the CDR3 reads CASSVQSSYNEQFF. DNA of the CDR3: TGTGCCAGCAGCGTGCAGAGCTCCTACAATGAGCAGTTCTTC.

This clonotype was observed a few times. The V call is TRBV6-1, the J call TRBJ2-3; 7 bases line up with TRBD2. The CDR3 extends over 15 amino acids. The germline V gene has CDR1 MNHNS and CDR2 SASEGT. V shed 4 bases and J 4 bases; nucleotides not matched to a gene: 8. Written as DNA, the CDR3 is TGTGCCAGCAGTGGACTCGGGGAGGGCCCAGATACGCAGTATTTT. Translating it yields CASSGLGEGPDTQYF.

In DNA form, the CDR3 reads TGTGCCAGCAGTTACTCGAGTCTTAACGAGCAGTACTTC. Its translation is CASSYSSLNEQYF. The chain has TRBV6-6 and TRBJ2-7; D unclear. With 0 bases removed from V and 5 bases from J, the gap between germline ends came to 8 bases. CDR3 length: 13 residues. The germline CDR1 and CDR2 sequences are MNHNY and SVGAGI (reference sequence).

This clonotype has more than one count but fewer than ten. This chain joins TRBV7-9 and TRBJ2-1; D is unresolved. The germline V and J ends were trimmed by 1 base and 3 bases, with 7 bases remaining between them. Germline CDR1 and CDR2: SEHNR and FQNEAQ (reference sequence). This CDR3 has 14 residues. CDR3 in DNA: TGTGCCAGCAGCTTAGGGGCAGACTACAATGAGCAGTTCTTC. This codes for CASSLGADYNEQFF.

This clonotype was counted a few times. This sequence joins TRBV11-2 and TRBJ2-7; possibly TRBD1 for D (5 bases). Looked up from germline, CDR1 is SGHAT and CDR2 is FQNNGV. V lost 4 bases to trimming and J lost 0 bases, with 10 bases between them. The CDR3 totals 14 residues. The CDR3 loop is CASSSDTFSYEQYF. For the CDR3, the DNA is TGTGCCAGCAGCTCGGACACGTTCTCCTACGAGCAGTACTTC. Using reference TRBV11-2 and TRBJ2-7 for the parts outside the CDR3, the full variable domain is EAGVAQSPRYKIIEKRQSVAFWCNPISGHATLYWYQQILGQGPKLLIQFQNNGVVDDSQLPKDRFSAERLKGVDSTLKIQPAKLEDSAVYLCASSSDTFSYEQYFGPGTRLTVT.

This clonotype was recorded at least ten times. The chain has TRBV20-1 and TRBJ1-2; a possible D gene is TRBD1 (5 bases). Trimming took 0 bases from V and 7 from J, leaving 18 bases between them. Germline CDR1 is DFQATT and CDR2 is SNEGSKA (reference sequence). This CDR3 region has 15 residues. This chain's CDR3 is CSARDWRQGEGGYTF. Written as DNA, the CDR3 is TGCAGTGCTAGAGATTGGAGGCAGGGAGAGGGTGGCTACACCTTC.

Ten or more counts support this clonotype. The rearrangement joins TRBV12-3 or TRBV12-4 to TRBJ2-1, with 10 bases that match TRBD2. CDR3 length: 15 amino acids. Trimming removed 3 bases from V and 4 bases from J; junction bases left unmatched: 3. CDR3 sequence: CASSLGSGRYNEQFF. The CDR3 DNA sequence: TGTGCCAGCAGTTTGGGTAGCGGGAGGTACAATGAGCAGTTCTTC.